The clone carrying this TCR beta chain has more than one count but fewer than ten. Its target is unknown. Germline-derived CDR1 and CDR2 are MNHEY and SMNVEV (reference sequence). Deletions cut 7 bases from V and 0 bases from J, with 19 bases between. This CDR3 contains 16 residues. This record comes from a study of CD8 T cells in ankylosing spondylitis. Broader study findings: What seemed typical of ankylosing spondylitis blood was a TCR beta motif built from roughly eight highly homologous variants. Significant enrichment of disease-linked clones was reported in matched ankylosing spondylitis synovial fluid.

In making TCR beta libraries, quantitative 5'-RACE with molecular barcodes was used. TCRdb called the 5' RACE reads again in MiXCR, with one record for every CDR3 protein. The table records roughly 130,000 distinct CDR3 sequences, 12% to 15% of them present only once. This chain uses TRBV27 with TRBJ2-7, with D perhaps matching TRBD1 or TRBD2 (5 bases each). The source material was blood, either unsorted or a sorted T cell fraction (not recorded which). The sequence came from a female donor with ankylosing spondylitis or in good health (not recorded which). The CDR3 is CASNLRAGINSYEQYF. The CDR3 bases are TGTGCCAGCAATTTGAGGGCAGGGATAAACTCCTACGAGCAGTACTTC.